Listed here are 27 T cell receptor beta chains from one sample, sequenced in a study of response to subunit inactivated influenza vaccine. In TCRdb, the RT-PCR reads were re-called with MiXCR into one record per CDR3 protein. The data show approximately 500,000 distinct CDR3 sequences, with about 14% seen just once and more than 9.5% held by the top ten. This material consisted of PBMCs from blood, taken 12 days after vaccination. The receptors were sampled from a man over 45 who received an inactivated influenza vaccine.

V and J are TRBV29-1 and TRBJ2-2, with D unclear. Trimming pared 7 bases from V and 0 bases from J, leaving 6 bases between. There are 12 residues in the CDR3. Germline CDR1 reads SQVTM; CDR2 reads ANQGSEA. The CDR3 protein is CSGQPNTGELFF. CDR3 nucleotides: TGCAGCGGTCAGCCGAACACCGGGGAGCTGTTTTTT.

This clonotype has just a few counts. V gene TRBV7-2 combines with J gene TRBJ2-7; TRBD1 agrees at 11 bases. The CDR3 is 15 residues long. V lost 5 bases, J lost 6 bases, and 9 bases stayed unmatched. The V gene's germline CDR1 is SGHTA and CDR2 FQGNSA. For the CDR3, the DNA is TGTGCCAGCAGCCCGCAGGGACAGGGGGTAGGCGAGCAGTACTTC. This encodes CASSPQGQGVGEQYF.

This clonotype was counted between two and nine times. CDR3 protein: CASSPSPIYRGYTF. The CDR3 DNA reads TGTGCCAGCTCACCCTCACCTATTTATCGCGGTTACACCTTC. The chain is built from TRBV18 and TRBJ1-2; D is ambiguous. Trimming pared 3 bases from V and 11 bases from J, leaving 19 bases between. The CDR3 spans 14 residues. The germline CDR1 and CDR2 sequences are KGHSH and LQKENI. The whole variable domain, remainder taken from reference TRBV18 and TRBJ1-2, is NAGVMQNPRHLVRRRGQEARLRCSPMKGHSHVYWYRQLPEEGLKFMVYLQKENIIDESGMPKERFSAEFPKEGPSILRIQQVVRGDSAAYFCASSPSPIYRGYTFGSGTRLTVV.

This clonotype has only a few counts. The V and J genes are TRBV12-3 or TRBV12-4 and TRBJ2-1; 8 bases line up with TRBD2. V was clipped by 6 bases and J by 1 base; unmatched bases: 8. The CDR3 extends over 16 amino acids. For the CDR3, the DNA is TGTGCCAGCAGCCAGCGGGGGCCACGTTCCTACAATGAGCAGTTCTTC. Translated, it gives CASSQRGPRSYNEQFF.

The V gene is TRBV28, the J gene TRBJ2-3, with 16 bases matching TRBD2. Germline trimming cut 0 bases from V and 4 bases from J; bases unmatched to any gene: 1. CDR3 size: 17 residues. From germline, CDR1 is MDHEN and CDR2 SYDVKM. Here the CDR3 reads CASSLWGTSGRADTQYF. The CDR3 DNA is TGTGCCAGCAGTTTATGGGGGACTAGCGGGAGGGCAGATACGCAGTATTTT.

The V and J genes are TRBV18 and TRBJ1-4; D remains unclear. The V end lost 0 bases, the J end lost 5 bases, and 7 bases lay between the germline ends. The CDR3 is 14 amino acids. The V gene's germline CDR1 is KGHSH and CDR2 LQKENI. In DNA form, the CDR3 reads TGTGCCAGCTCACCACCGGGAGCGAATGAAAAACTGTTTTTT. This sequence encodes CASSPPGANEKLFF. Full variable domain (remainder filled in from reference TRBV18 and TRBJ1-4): NAGVMQNPRHLVRRRGQEARLRCSPMKGHSHVYWYRQLPEEGLKFMVYLQKENIIDESGMPKERFSAEFPKEGPSILRIQQVVRGDSAAYFCASSPPGANEKLFFGSGTQLSVL.

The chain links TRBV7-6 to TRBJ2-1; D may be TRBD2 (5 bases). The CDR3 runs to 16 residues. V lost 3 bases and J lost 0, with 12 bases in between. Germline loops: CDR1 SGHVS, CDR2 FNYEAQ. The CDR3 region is CASSFEAVSSYNEQFF. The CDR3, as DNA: TGTGCCAGCAGCTTCGAAGCGGTGAGCTCCTACAATGAGCAGTTCTTC.

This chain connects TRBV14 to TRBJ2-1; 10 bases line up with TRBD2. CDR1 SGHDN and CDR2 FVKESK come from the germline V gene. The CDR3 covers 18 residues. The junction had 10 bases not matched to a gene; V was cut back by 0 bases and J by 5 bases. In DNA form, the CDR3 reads TGTGCCAGCAGCCAAGAACCGGTCGGAGCGGGGGGGAACAATGAGCAGTTCTTC. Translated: CASSQEPVGAGGNNEQFF.

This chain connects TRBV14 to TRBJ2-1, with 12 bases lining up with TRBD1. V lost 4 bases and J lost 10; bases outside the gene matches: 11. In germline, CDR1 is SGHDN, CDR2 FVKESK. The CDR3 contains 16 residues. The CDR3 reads CASSPLSGTGGGEQFF. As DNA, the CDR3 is TGTGCCAGCAGCCCCCTGTCGGGGACAGGGGGCGGCGAGCAGTTCTTC.

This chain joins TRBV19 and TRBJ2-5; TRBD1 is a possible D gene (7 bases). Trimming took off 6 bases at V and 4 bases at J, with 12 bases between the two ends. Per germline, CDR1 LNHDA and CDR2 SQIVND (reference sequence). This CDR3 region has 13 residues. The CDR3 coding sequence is TGTGCCAGTAGGCAGGGGGGCGTAGAGACCCAGTACTTC. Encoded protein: CASRQGGVETQYF.

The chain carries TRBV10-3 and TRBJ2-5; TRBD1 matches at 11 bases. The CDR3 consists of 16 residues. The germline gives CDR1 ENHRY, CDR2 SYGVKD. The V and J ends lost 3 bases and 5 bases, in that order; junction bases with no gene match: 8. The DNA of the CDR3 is TGTGCCATCAGTGAACTCGGGACAGGGGGATCGGAGACCCAGTACTTC. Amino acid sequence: CAISELGTGGSETQYF.

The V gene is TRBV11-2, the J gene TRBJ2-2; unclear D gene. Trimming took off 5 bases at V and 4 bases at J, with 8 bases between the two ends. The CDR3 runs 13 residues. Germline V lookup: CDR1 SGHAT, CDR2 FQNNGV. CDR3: CASSRLGTGELFF. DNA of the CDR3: TGTGCCAGCAGCCGACTGGGCACCGGGGAGCTGTTTTTT. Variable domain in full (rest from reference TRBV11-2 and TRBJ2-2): EAGVAQSPRYKIIEKRQSVAFWCNPISGHATLYWYQQILGQGPKLLIQFQNNGVVDDSQLPKDRFSAERLKGVDSTLKIQPAKLEDSAVYLCASSRLGTGELFFGEGSRLTVL.

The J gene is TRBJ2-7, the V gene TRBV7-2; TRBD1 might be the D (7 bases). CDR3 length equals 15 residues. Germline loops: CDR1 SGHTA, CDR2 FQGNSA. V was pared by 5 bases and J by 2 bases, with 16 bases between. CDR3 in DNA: TGTGCCAGCAGCCTCCGCGGGACAGATGCCTACGAGCAGTACTTC. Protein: CASSLRGTDAYEQYF.

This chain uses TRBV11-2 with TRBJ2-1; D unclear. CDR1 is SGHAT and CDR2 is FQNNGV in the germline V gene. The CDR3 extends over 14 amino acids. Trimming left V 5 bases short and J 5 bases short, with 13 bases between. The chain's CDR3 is CASSTRIRNNEQFF. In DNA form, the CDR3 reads TGTGCCAGCAGCACCCGTATCCGAAACAATGAGCAGTTCTTC.

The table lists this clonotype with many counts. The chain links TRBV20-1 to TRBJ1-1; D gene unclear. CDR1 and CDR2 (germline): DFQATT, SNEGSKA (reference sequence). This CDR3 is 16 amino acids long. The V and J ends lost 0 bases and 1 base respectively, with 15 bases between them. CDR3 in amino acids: CSARDSGIGRNTEAFF. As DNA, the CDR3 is TGCAGTGCTAGAGACTCCGGCATTGGGAGGAACACTGAAGCTTTCTTT.

The chain's CDR3 is CASSSSLHEAFF. CDR3 coding DNA: TGTGCCAGCAGTTCGTCCCTCCATGAAGCTTTCTTT. The rearrangement uses TRBV12-3 or TRBV12-4 and TRBJ1-1; D uncertain. V was shortened by 4 bases and J by 7 bases, with 10 bases between the two germline ends. The CDR3 runs 12 residues.

As DNA, the CDR3 is TGTGCCAGCAGGCGGACCTCCTCCCCCGGGGAGCTGTTTTTT. Protein: CASRRTSSPGELFF. This chain connects TRBV7-2 to TRBJ2-2; D is unresolved. Trimming took 6 bases from V and 6 from J, leaving 14 bases between them. From germline, CDR1 is SGHTA and CDR2 FQGNSA. CDR3 length: 14 amino acids.

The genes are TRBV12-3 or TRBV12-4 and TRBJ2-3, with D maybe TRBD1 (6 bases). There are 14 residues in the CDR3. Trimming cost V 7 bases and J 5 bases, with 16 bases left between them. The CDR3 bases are TGTGCCAGCACATTAGGGGGAATGGGAGATACGCAGTATTTT. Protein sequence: CASTLGGMGDTQYF.

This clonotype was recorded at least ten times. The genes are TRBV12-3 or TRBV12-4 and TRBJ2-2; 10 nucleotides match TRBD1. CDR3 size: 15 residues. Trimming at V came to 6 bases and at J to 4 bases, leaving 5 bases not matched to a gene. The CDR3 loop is CASRSGQGSTGELFF. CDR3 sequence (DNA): TGTGCCAGCAGATCGGGACAGGGGAGCACCGGGGAGCTGTTTTTT.

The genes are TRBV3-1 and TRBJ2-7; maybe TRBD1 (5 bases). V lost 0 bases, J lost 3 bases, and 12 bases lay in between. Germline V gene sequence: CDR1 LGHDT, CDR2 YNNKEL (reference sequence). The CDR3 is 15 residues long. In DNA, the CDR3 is TGTGCCAGCAGCCAAGACAGGGCGCAAGGCTACGAGCAGTACTTC. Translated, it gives CASSQDRAQGYEQYF.

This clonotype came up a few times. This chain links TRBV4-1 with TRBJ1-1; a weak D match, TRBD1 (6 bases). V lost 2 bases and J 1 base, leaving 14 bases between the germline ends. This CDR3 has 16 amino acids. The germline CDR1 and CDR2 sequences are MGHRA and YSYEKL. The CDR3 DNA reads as TGCGCCAGCAGCCAACTCCCGACAGGAGCGAACACTGAAGCTTTCTTT. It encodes CASSQLPTGANTEAFF.

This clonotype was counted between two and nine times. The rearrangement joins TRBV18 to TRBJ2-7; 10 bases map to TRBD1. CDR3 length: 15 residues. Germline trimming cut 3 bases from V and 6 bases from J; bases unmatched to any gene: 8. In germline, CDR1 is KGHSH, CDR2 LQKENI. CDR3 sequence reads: CASSPFGTGVGEQYF. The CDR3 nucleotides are TGTGCCAGCTCACCCTTCGGGACAGGGGTGGGCGAGCAGTACTTC.

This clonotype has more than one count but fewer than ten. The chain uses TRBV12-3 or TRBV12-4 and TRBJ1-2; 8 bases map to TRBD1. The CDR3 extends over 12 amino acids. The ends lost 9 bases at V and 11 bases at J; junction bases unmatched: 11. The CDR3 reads CASSKDREGYTF. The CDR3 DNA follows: TGTGCCAGTAGCAAGGACAGGGAGGGTTACACCTTC.

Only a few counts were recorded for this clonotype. CDR3 bases: TGCGCCAGCAGCTTGGAGGGGACAGGGAATCAGCCCCAGCATTTT. This gives the protein CASSLEGTGNQPQHF. The chain joins TRBV5-1 to TRBJ1-5; TRBD1 aligns across 9 bases. Unmatched junction bases numbered 2, after V lost 0 bases and J lost 4 bases. The CDR3 length is 15 residues. Germline V gene lookup returns CDR1 SGHRS and CDR2 YFSETQ.

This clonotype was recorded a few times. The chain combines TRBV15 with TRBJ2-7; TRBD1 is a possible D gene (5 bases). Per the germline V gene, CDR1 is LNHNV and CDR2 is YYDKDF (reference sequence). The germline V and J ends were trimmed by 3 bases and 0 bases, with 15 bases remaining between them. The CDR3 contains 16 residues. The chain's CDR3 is CATSSQTDSNSYEQYF. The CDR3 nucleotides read TGTGCCACCAGCAGCCAGACCGACAGTAACTCCTACGAGCAGTACTTC.

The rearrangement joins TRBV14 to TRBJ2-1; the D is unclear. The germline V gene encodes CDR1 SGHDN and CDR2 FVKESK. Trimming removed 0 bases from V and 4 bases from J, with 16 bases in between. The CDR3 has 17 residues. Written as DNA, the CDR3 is TGTGCCAGCAGCCAAGATCCGAGAACCCCTATATACAATGAGCAGTTCTTC. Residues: CASSQDPRTPIYNEQFF.

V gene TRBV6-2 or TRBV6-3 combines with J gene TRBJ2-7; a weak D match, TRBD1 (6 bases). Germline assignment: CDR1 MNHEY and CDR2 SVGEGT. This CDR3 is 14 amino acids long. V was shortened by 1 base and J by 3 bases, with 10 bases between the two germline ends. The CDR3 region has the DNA TGTGCCAGCAGTTACTTAGGGGGAAGCTACGAGCAGTACTTC. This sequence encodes CASSYLGGSYEQYF.